This T cell receptor beta chain was documented in a study of radiotherapy plus CTLA-4 blockade in lung cancer. Using immunoSEQ multiplex PCR, the repertoire was profiled, and TCRdb retains in-frame clones only, with some absent. The data show more than 40,000 clones, nearly 90% seen once. CDR1 LGHNA and CDR2 YSLEER come from the germline V gene. The CDR3 is 15 amino acids. This clone came up a few times. Relative to the germline gene, one junction end is altered; a read error may explain this. The study gave focal radiation plus ipilimumab CTLA-4 blockade to patients with chemo-refractory metastatic non-small-cell lung cancer.

This chain joins TRBV4-3 and TRBJ1-2, with 8 positions matching TRBD1. This TCR came from a human donor with non-small cell lung cancer whose response to radiotherapy plus ipilimumab could not be evaluated. Sequenced material: peripheral blood, taken from a patient treated with radiotherapy plus ipilimumab. Written as DNA, the CDR3 is TGCGCCAGCAGCCGGTCGCAGGGGGCGAACTCTGGCTACACCTTC. Its translation: CASSRSQGANSGYTF.